A single sample gave rise to the 27 T cell receptor beta chains below, sequenced in a study of untreated major depressive disorder. Method: immunoSEQ multiplex PCR; TCRdb's copy keeps in-frame clones and lacks some. The sample gives tens of thousands of clones, approximately 92% of which show up once; around 0.33% is in the top ten. Sequencing used CD4+ T cells from PBMCs. All receptors come from a man between 25 and 39 years old in good health.

CDR3 DNA: TGCGCCAGCAGTATTATCGGGGGAAGGATCACTAACTATGGCTACACCTTC. It codes for CASSIIGGRITNYGYTF. The V and J genes are TRBV4-1 and TRBJ1-2; weak D call: TRBD1 (5 bases). The germline V gene has CDR1 MGHRA and CDR2 YSYEKL. The CDR3 length is 17 residues. The ends were cut back, 6 bases at V and 0 bases at J, with 20 bases in the middle.

The chain links TRBV7-3 to TRBJ2-1; 7 bases agree with TRBD2. The CDR3 is 16 amino acids. J was trimmed by 8 bases and V by 1 base; bases with no gene match: 11. Germline CDR1 is SGHTA and CDR2 is FQGTGA. As DNA, the CDR3 is TGTGCCAGCAGCTTAAAAAGCGGGATAGGCAGCGATGAGCAGTTCTTC. Translating gives CASSLKSGIGSDEQFF.

The genes are TRBV11-3 and TRBJ1-5; D gene unclear. The CDR3 is 14 amino acids. Trimming cost V 1 base and J 1 base, with 5 bases left between them. Germline V CDR1 and CDR2: SGHNT, YENEEA. Here the CDR3 DNA reads TGTGCCAGCAGCTTAGGAGTGAGCAATCAGCCCCAGCATTTT. This gives the protein CASSLGVSNQPQHF.

The rearrangement joins TRBV30 to TRBJ2-3; 7 nucleotides agree with TRBD1. Germline V CDR1 and CDR2: GTSNPN, SVGIG (reference sequence). This CDR3 is 13 amino acids long. Trimming removed 3 bases from V and 0 bases from J; junction bases left unmatched: 0. CDR3 bases: TGTGCCTGGAGGACAGGGAGCACAGATACGCAGTATTTT. It specifies CAWRTGSTDTQYF.

The V gene is TRBV19, the J gene TRBJ2-3, with D unclear. The germline gives CDR1 LNHDA, CDR2 SQIVND (reference sequence). CDR3 length: 15 residues. Trimming removed 4 bases from V and 2 bases from J, with 13 bases in between. CDR3 residues: CASSREGPYTDTQYF. The DNA for the CDR3 is TGTGCCAGTAGTAGGGAAGGACCTTACACAGATACGCAGTATTTT.

V usage is TRBV11-1 and J usage is TRBJ2-6; TRBD1 agrees at 7 bases. This CDR3 region has 18 residues. Germline CDR1 SGHAT, CDR2 FQDESV (reference sequence). J lost 1 base, V lost 0 bases, and 6 bases had no gene match. The CDR3 spells CASSLARTGPSGANVLTF. The DNA for the CDR3 is TGTGCCAGCAGCTTAGCGAGGACAGGACCGTCTGGGGCCAACGTCCTGACTTTC.

The rearrangement uses TRBV7-3 and TRBJ2-2, with 7 bases matching TRBD1. Trimming at V came to 5 bases and at J to 2 bases, leaving 5 bases not matched to a gene. Germline V lookup: CDR1 SGHTA, CDR2 FQGTGA. This CDR3 is built from 15 residues. This chain's CDR3 is CASSPGQANTGELFF. DNA of the CDR3: TGTGCCAGCAGCCCCGGACAGGCTAACACCGGGGAGCTGTTTTTT. Full variable domain (outside the CDR3, taken from reference TRBV7-3 and TRBJ2-2): GAGVSQTPSNKVTEKGKYVELRCDPISGHTALYWYRQSLGQGPEFLIYFQGTGAADDSGLPNDRFFAVRPEGSVSTLKIQRTERGDSAVYLCASSPGQANTGELFFGEGSRLTVL.

The rearrangement uses TRBV4-1 and TRBJ1-2, with D unclear. CDR3 length equals 14 residues. Trimming took 0 bases from V and 4 from J, leaving 9 bases between them. CDR1 and CDR2 (germline): MGHRA, YSYEKL. The CDR3 sequence: CASSQEVRRYGYTF. CDR3 nucleotides: TGCGCCAGCAGCCAAGAAGTGAGACGCTATGGCTACACCTTC.

The rearrangement joins TRBV11-2 to TRBJ1-5; D uncertain. V was shortened by 3 bases and J by 0 bases, with 3 bases between the two germline ends. The CDR3 extends over 13 amino acids. Germline loops: CDR1 SGHAT, CDR2 FQNNGV. Here the CDR3 DNA reads TGTGCCAGCAGCTTGGGTAGCAATCAGCCCCAGCATTTT. It yields the protein CASSLGSNQPQHF.

This chain connects TRBV10-3 to TRBJ2-1, with D possibly being TRBD2 (5 bases). V lost 0 bases and J 5 bases, leaving 17 bases between the germline ends. Germline assignment: CDR1 ENHRY and CDR2 SYGVKD. CDR3 length equals 17 residues. The CDR3 nucleotides are TGTGCCATCAGTGAGTCGAAGGTCCCAGCGGCCAACAATGAGCAGTTCTTC. Its translation is CAISESKVPAANNEQFF.

J is TRBJ1-2 and V is TRBV30, with D hard to call. CDR3 length: 12 amino acids. Trimming removed 3 bases from V and 4 bases from J, with 9 bases in between. Per germline, CDR1 GTSNPN and CDR2 SVGIG (reference sequence). This chain's CDR3 is CAWRADGYGYTF. The CDR3 nucleotides read TGTGCCTGGAGGGCTGACGGCTATGGCTACACCTTC.

This chain joins TRBV5-1 and TRBJ2-1, with D possibly matching TRBD2 (6 bases). CDR1 is SGHRS, CDR2 YFSETQ, per germline. This CDR3 has 14 amino acids. Trimming removed 0 bases from V and 7 bases from J, with 11 bases in between. The CDR3 DNA reads TGCGCCAGCAGCTTGGATTATGGGGGGAATGAGCAGTTCTTC. Protein: CASSLDYGGNEQFF.

V gene TRBV10-3 combines with J gene TRBJ1-1; TRBD1 matches at 7 bases. CDR1 and CDR2 (germline): ENHRY, SYGVKD. Trimming removed 6 bases from V and 5 bases from J; junction bases left unmatched: 3. The CDR3 consists of 12 residues. Written as DNA, the CDR3 is TGTGCCATCAGGACAGGGCGGACTGAAGCTTTCTTT. As protein: CAIRTGRTEAFF.

The chain links TRBV6-5 to TRBJ1-2; 8 bases fit TRBD1. V gave up 5 bases and J gave up 7 bases; unmatched junction bases: 3. CDR3 length: 12 amino acids. Germline V CDR1 and CDR2: MNHEY, SVGAGI. CDR3 in DNA: TGTGCCAGCAGTCCAGGGGGCGGTGGCTACACCTTC. Protein: CASSPGGGGYTF.

V usage is TRBV6-5 and J usage is TRBJ2-7; D may be TRBD1 (6 bases). This CDR3 region has 13 residues. CDR1 MNHEY and CDR2 SVGAGI come from the germline V gene. V was cut by 6 bases and J by 2 bases, with 11 bases left in between. The CDR3 DNA is TGTGCCAGCAGCATGGACAGTCCCTACGAGCAGTACTTC. It specifies CASSMDSPYEQYF.

The CDR3 loop reads CASSGGAQQYF. CDR3 in DNA: TGTGCCAGCAGTGGGGGGGCCCAGCAGTACTTC. The chain is built from TRBV25-1 and TRBJ2-7, with D perhaps being TRBD1 or TRBD2 (6 bases each). V was cut by 4 bases and J by 8 bases, with 9 bases left in between. Germline values: CDR1 MGHDK, CDR2 SYGVNS. The CDR3 loop spans 11 amino acids.

This clone showed up just once. This sequence joins TRBV6-5 and TRBJ2-7; D call uncertain. This CDR3 is 14 amino acids long. V was pared by 6 bases and J by 0 bases, with 12 bases between. The germline V gene has CDR1 MNHEY and CDR2 SVGAGI. CDR3 in DNA: TGTGCCAGCAGCCGGAGTTCCTACTCCTACGAGCAGTACTTC. Translating gives CASSRSSYSYEQYF.

The rearrangement links TRBV6-1 to TRBJ2-7, with 9 bases fitting TRBD1. Per germline, CDR1 MNHNS and CDR2 SASEGT. The CDR3 is made up of 16 amino acids. V lost 2 bases, J lost 3 bases, and 8 bases stayed unmatched. The CDR3 protein is CASSEWDTGGFYEQYF. The CDR3 nucleotides read TGTGCCAGCAGTGAATGGGATACAGGGGGCTTCTACGAGCAGTACTTC.

The chain carries TRBV9 and TRBJ1-1, with D possibly matching TRBD1 (6 bases). Trimming pared 9 bases from V and 0 bases from J, leaving 12 bases between. Germline CDR1 is SGDLS and CDR2 is YYNGEE. This CDR3 is built from 13 residues. CDR3 nucleotide sequence: TGTGCCAACCAGGACAGATTGAACACTGAAGCTTTCTTT. Translated: CANQDRLNTEAFF. Variable domain in full (rest from reference TRBV9 and TRBJ1-1): DSGVTQTPKHLITATGQRVTLRCSPRSGDLSVYWYQQSLDQGLQFLIQYYNGEERAKGNILERFSAQQFPDLHSELNLSSLELGDSALYFCANQDRLNTEAFFGQGTRLTVV.

The chain has TRBV11-2 and TRBJ1-1; D might be TRBD1 (6 bases). The ends were cut back, 6 bases at V and 5 bases at J, with 19 bases in the middle. The CDR3 extends over 15 amino acids. Germline CDR1 SGHAT, CDR2 FQNNGV. CDR3 sequence: CASSQPGHQRTEAFF. The CDR3 nucleotides are TGTGCCAGCAGTCAGCCGGGACACCAGCGGACTGAAGCTTTCTTT. The whole variable domain, remainder taken from reference TRBV11-2 and TRBJ1-1, is EAGVAQSPRYKIIEKRQSVAFWCNPISGHATLYWYQQILGQGPKLLIQFQNNGVVDDSQLPKDRFSAERLKGVDSTLKIQPAKLEDSAVYLCASSQPGHQRTEAFFGQGTRLTVV.

This clone turned up a few times. The rearrangement joins TRBV28 to TRBJ1-2; TRBD1 agrees at 8 bases. The junction had 14 bases not matched to a gene; V was cut back by 3 bases and J by 8 bases. CDR1 is MDHEN and CDR2 is SYDVKM in the germline V gene. CDR3 length: 16 residues. The CDR3: CASSLASGGLGPGYTF. Written as DNA, the CDR3 is TGTGCCAGCAGTTTGGCCTCAGGGGGCCTGGGTCCGGGCTACACCTTC.

As regards this clone: The junction shows a germline mismatch at one end, possibly a read error. The sample has other DNA sequences that encode this CDR3 too. This chain uses TRBV30 with TRBJ1-4; weak D call: TRBD1 (6 bases). The CDR3 consists of 12 residues. CDR1 GTSNPN and CDR2 SVGIG come from the germline V gene (reference sequence). CDR3 bases: TGTGCCTGGGGGGGCCTAAGGGAAAAACTATTTTTT. Translated: CAWGGLREKLFF.

The J gene is TRBJ1-5, the V gene TRBV6-5, with D unresolved. The length of the CDR3 is 13 residues. The germline V gene encodes CDR1 MNHEY and CDR2 SVGAGI. The V end was cut by 2 bases, the J end by 7 bases, with 9 bases between. The CDR3 DNA reads TGTGCCAGCAGTTACGGAAAAAAACAGCCCCAGCATTTT. This translates into CASSYGKKQPQHF.

The chain uses TRBV11-2 and TRBJ2-3, with D possibly TRBD2 on 5 matching bases. The V end was cut by 2 bases, the J end by 6 bases, with 6 bases between. Looked up from germline, CDR1 is SGHAT and CDR2 is FQNNGV. This CDR3 has 12 amino acids. The CDR3 nucleotides are TGTGCCAGCAGCTTAACGGGGGATACGCAGTATTTT. Translating gives CASSLTGDTQYF.

The J gene is TRBJ2-7, the V gene TRBV10-3; 8 bases align to TRBD2. J gave up 7 bases and V 2 bases, and 10 bases lay outside the gene matches. The CDR3 contains 15 residues. Germline lookup yields CDR1 ENHRY and CDR2 SYGVKD. The CDR3 nucleotides are TGTGCCATCAGTGAGGAGGGCAGGCCGGGAGGGGAGCAGTACTTC. This sequence encodes CAISEEGRPGGEQYF.

The table lists this clone with a few counts. J is TRBJ1-5 and V is TRBV7-7; D not certain. The germline V and J ends were trimmed by 1 base and 4 bases, with 5 bases remaining between them. Looked up from germline, CDR1 is SSHAT and CDR2 is FNYEAQ (reference sequence). This CDR3 contains 13 residues. The CDR3 coding sequence is TGTGCCAGCAGCTTAGATGTGAATCAGCCCCAGCATTTT. It encodes CASSLDVNQPQHF. The entire variable domain, with the rest obtained from reference TRBV7-7 and TRBJ1-5, is as follows: GAGVSQSPRYKVTKRGQDVTLRCDPISSHATLYWYQQALGQGPEFLTYFNYEAQPDKSGLPSDRFSAERPEGSISTLTIQRTEQRDSAMYRCASSLDVNQPQHFGDGTRLSIL.

This chain connects TRBV19 to TRBJ1-5, with TRBD1 matching 8 bases. J lost 1 base, V lost 4 bases, and 9 bases had no gene match. Germline V gene data show CDR1 as LNHDA and CDR2 as SQIVND (reference sequence). This CDR3 has 17 amino acids. CDR3 DNA: TGTGCCAGTAGTAAGGACAGGGCTCAGGTCAGCAATCAGCCCCAGCATTTT. This sequence encodes CASSKDRAQVSNQPQHF.